Shown below are 32 T cell receptor beta chains from a single sample sequenced in a study of cytomegalovirus exposure and HLA in healthy donors. Primers: 60 Vbeta forward and 13 Jbeta reverse. Produced via immunoSEQ multiplex PCR; TCRdb's table is partial and in-frame only. Of roughly 170,000 clones in the sample, more than 70% are singletons; the top ten hold under 1.1%. Source material: PBMCs. These TCRs come from a man younger than 40 in good health and CMV-seronegative.

This clone was seen just once. The rearrangement links TRBV6-5 to TRBJ2-7; 7 bases fit TRBD1. V trimming: 0 bases; J trimming: 2 bases; junction bases outside the gene matches: 7. CDR3 length: 16 amino acids. Germline loops: CDR1 MNHEY, CDR2 SVGAGI. Here the CDR3 reads CASSYSTGTAPYEQYF. The DNA for the CDR3 is TGTGCCAGCAGTTACTCGACAGGGACAGCCCCCTACGAGCAGTACTTC.

The chain is built from TRBV15 and TRBJ1-4; 9 bases match TRBD1. Germline CDR1 and CDR2: LNHNV and YYDKDF (reference sequence). This CDR3 has 14 residues. With 7 bases clipped from V and 4 bases from J, the junction kept 4 bases outside the gene matches. CDR3 in DNA: TGTGCCACCACCCCGGGACAGGGTAATGAAAAACTGTTTTTT. Its protein product is CATTPGQGNEKLFF. The full variable domain, with the rest looked up from reference TRBV15 and TRBJ1-4, is DAMVIQNPRYQVTQFGKPVTLSCSQTLNHNVMYWYQQKSSQAPKLLFHYYDKDFNNEADTPDNFQSRRPNTSFCFLDIRSPGLGDTAMYLCATTPGQGNEKLFFGSGTQLSVL.

The chain joins TRBV15 to TRBJ2-1, with 8 bases identical to TRBD2. Germline V gives CDR1 LNHNV, CDR2 YYDKDF (reference sequence). V shed 2 bases and J 6 bases; nucleotides not matched to a gene: 15. The CDR3 spans 18 residues. The CDR3 loop reads CATSRRALGRGAPNEQFF. CDR3 sequence (DNA): TGTGCCACCAGCAGAAGGGCTTTGGGGCGGGGGGCCCCCAATGAGCAGTTCTTC.

This chain uses TRBV18 with TRBJ2-5; D remains unclear. The CDR3 extends over 15 amino acids. Looked up from germline, CDR1 is KGHSH and CDR2 is LQKENI. With 0 bases removed from V and 5 bases from J, the gap between germline ends came to 13 bases. This CDR3 reads CASSPPRVPQETQYF. CDR3 sequence (DNA): TGTGCCAGCTCACCACCACGGGTACCGCAGGAGACCCAGTACTTC.

V and J are TRBV6-1 and TRBJ2-7, with 11 bases that match TRBD1. Losses at the gene ends were 1 base for V and 3 bases for J; bases not matched to a gene: 5. This CDR3 spans 16 amino acids. Germline CDR1 and CDR2: MNHNS and SASEGT. CDR3: CASSEVSGTGGYEQYF. CDR3 bases: TGTGCCAGCAGTGAAGTTTCCGGGACAGGGGGCTACGAGCAGTACTTC.

This clone was picked up a small number of times. The V and J genes are TRBV28 and TRBJ1-5; TRBD1 might be the D (5 bases). CDR1 and CDR2 (germline): MDHEN, SYDVKM. The length of the CDR3 is 13 residues. V dropped 8 bases and J dropped 2 bases, with 10 bases sitting between them. The CDR3 sequence: CASFREGNQPQHF. The CDR3 coding sequence is TGTGCCAGCTTCAGGGAAGGCAATCAGCCCCAGCATTTT.

This clone has a single count. The rearrangement uses TRBV27 and TRBJ2-3, with D perhaps TRBD2 (5 bases). Trimming removed 0 bases at V and 10 bases at J, with 11 bases between. This CDR3 has 13 residues. From germline, CDR1 is MNHEY and CDR2 SMNVEV (reference sequence). In nucleotides, the CDR3 is TGTGCCAGCAGTTTATCATCGGGATTACCGCAGTATTTT. Protein sequence: CASSLSSGLPQYF.

The V call is TRBV27, the J call TRBJ2-4; 11 bases align to TRBD2. V gave up 4 bases and J gave up 1 base; unmatched junction bases: 9. Germline V gene lookup returns CDR1 MNHEY and CDR2 SMNVEV (reference sequence). The CDR3 sequence is 18 residues long. This chain's CDR3 is CASSSPGLAVWAKNIQYF. The CDR3 DNA sequence: TGTGCCAGCAGTTCCCCGGGACTAGCGGTGTGGGCCAAAAACATTCAGTACTTC.

This clone occurred once. The chain is built from TRBV25-1 and TRBJ2-1; TRBD2 agrees at 8 bases. The germline V gene encodes CDR1 MGHDK and CDR2 SYGVNS. CDR3 size: 14 residues. V lost 3 bases, J lost 7 bases, and 5 bases stayed unmatched. CDR3 DNA sequence: TGTGCCAGCAGTGATTTTGGGACTAGGAATGAGCAGTTCTTC. As protein: CASSDFGTRNEQFF.

The chain has TRBV7-8 and TRBJ2-1, with D unclear. This CDR3 spans 13 amino acids. In germline, CDR1 is SGHVS, CDR2 FQNEAQ. Trimming cost V 2 bases and J 7 bases, with 9 bases left between them. Written as DNA, the CDR3 is TGTGCCAGCAGCTTAAATGAGGAGAATGAGCAGTTCTTC. Its translation: CASSLNEENEQFF. Using reference TRBV7-8 and TRBJ2-1 for the parts outside the CDR3, the full variable domain is GAGVSQSPRYKVAKRGQDVALRCDPISGHVSLFWYQQALGQGPEFLTYFQNEAQLDKSGLPSDRFFAERPEGSVSTLKIQRTQQEDSAVYLCASSLNEENEQFFGPGTRLTVL.

The chain employs TRBV14 and TRBJ1-1; TRBD1 aligns across 7 bases. This CDR3 contains 16 residues. V was clipped by 3 bases and J by 5 bases; unmatched bases: 12. Germline V lookup: CDR1 SGHDN, CDR2 FVKESK. CDR3 region: CASSQGFRGRGTEAFF. CDR3 DNA sequence: TGTGCCAGCAGCCAGGGGTTTAGGGGGCGCGGAACTGAAGCTTTCTTT.

The chain recombines TRBV9 with TRBJ1-5, with 7 bases fitting TRBD1. V lost 0 bases and J lost 4; bases outside the gene matches: 4. Germline V gene lookup returns CDR1 SGDLS and CDR2 YYNGEE. CDR3 length: 15 amino acids. DNA of the CDR3: TGTGCCAGCAGCGTAGGGGACAGAGGGAATCAGCCCCAGCATTTT. It translates to CASSVGDRGNQPQHF. Full variable domain (outside the CDR3, taken from reference TRBV9 and TRBJ1-5): DSGVTQTPKHLITATGQRVTLRCSPRSGDLSVYWYQQSLDQGLQFLIQYYNGEERAKGNILERFSAQQFPDLHSELNLSSLELGDSALYFCASSVGDRGNQPQHFGDGTRLSIL.

This clone was found once. The chain uses TRBV6-1 and TRBJ1-4, with 8 bases matching TRBD1. CDR1 is MNHNS, CDR2 SASEGT, per germline. The junction had 4 bases not matched to a gene; V was cut back by 3 bases and J by 4 bases. The CDR3 covers 15 residues. Written as DNA, the CDR3 is TGTGCCAGCAGTGACCTGACAGGGGTTAATGAAAAACTGTTTTTT. Translation: CASSDLTGVNEKLFF.

This chain connects TRBV7-2 to TRBJ2-7; TRBD1 might be the D (6 bases). Germline assignment: CDR1 SGHTA and CDR2 FQGNSA. The length of the CDR3 is 14 residues. Trimming pared 1 base from V and 3 bases from J, leaving 10 bases between. The CDR3, as DNA: TGTGCCAGCAGCTTAGTAGGGGGACACTACGAGCAGTACTTC. This sequence encodes CASSLVGGHYEQYF.

This sequence joins TRBV10-2 and TRBJ2-7; 8 bases align to TRBD1. The CDR3 consists of 15 residues. After removal of 6 bases from V and 5 bases from J, the junction contained 12 bases not matched to a gene. Germline values: CDR1 WSHSY, CDR2 SAAADI. This CDR3 reads CASSNIRTGQHEQYF. The CDR3 nucleotides read TGCGCCAGCAGCAACATCCGGACAGGGCAGCACGAGCAGTACTTC.

The rearrangement joins TRBV11-3 to TRBJ1-1; TRBD1 might be the D (6 bases). Germline assignment: CDR1 SGHNT and CDR2 YENEEA. V was shortened by 5 bases and J by 5 bases, with 12 bases between the two germline ends. CDR3 length: 13 amino acids. CDR3 sequence (DNA): TGTGCCAGCAGCAAACAGGGTAAAACTGAAGCTTTCTTT. It is translated as CASSKQGKTEAFF.

The rearrangement uses TRBV9 and TRBJ2-5; TRBD2 is a possible D gene (5 bases). The CDR3 sequence is 12 residues long. Germline CDR1 is SGDLS and CDR2 is YYNGEE. The V gene lost 3 bases and the J gene lost 4 bases, with 7 bases spanning the gap. The CDR3 coding sequence is TGTGCCAGCAGCGCAACTAGAGAGACCCAGTACTTC. Translation: CASSATRETQYF.

The V call is TRBV5-1, the J call TRBJ1-1, with TRBD1 matching 8 bases. The V and J ends lost 1 base and 5 bases, in that order; junction bases with no gene match: 4. The germline V gene encodes CDR1 SGHRS and CDR2 YFSETQ. This CDR3 is built from 14 residues. The CDR3 is CASSLFDRGTEAFF. CDR3 in DNA: TGCGCCAGCAGCTTGTTCGACAGGGGTACTGAAGCTTTCTTT.

This chain joins TRBV9 and TRBJ1-5; D is unclear. The CDR3 totals 13 residues. From germline, CDR1 is SGDLS and CDR2 YYNGEE. The V end lost 0 bases, the J end lost 3 bases, and 4 bases lay between the germline ends. The CDR3 spells CASSVGDNQPQHF. Written as DNA, the CDR3 is TGTGCCAGCAGCGTAGGAGACAATCAGCCCCAGCATTTT. The full variable domain, with the rest looked up from reference TRBV9 and TRBJ1-5, is DSGVTQTPKHLITATGQRVTLRCSPRSGDLSVYWYQQSLDQGLQFLIQYYNGEERAKGNILERFSAQQFPDLHSELNLSSLELGDSALYFCASSVGDNQPQHFGDGTRLSIL.

This sequence joins TRBV9 and TRBJ1-5; TRBD1 might be the D (6 bases). The germline V gene encodes CDR1 SGDLS and CDR2 YYNGEE. V was clipped by 3 bases and J by 2 bases, with 21 bases between them. This CDR3 is built from 18 residues. The CDR3 sequence is CASSAHHHRVLGNQPQHF. The CDR3 DNA reads TGTGCCAGCAGCGCTCATCATCACAGGGTTTTGGGCAATCAGCCCCAGCATTTT. The whole variable domain, filled in from reference TRBV9 and TRBJ1-5, reads DSGVTQTPKHLITATGQRVTLRCSPRSGDLSVYWYQQSLDQGLQFLIQYYNGEERAKGNILERFSAQQFPDLHSELNLSSLELGDSALYFCASSAHHHRVLGNQPQHFGDGTRLSIL.

This clone was counted once. The V gene is TRBV7-3, the J gene TRBJ2-3; 7 bases line up with TRBD1. The CDR3 covers 15 residues. Trimming cost V 0 bases and J 6 bases; bases outside gene matches: 6. Germline CDR1 reads SGHTA; CDR2 reads FQGTGA. Here the CDR3 DNA reads TGTGCCAGCAGCTTAACTAGCGACAGGGATGATACGCAGTATTTT. Encoded protein: CASSLTSDRDDTQYF.

The CDR3 is CASSEWGESYEQYF. CDR3 coding DNA: TGTGCCAGCAGTGAGTGGGGGGAGTCCTACGAGCAGTACTTC. The V and J genes are TRBV6-1 and TRBJ2-7; TRBD2 might be the D (6 bases). Trimming took off 3 bases at V and 1 base at J, with 10 bases between the two ends. CDR1 is MNHNS and CDR2 is SASEGT in the germline V gene. CDR3 length: 14 amino acids.

The V and J genes are TRBV25-1 and TRBJ1-1; tentatively, D is TRBD1 (6 bases). The CDR3 covers 13 residues. CDR1 is MGHDK, CDR2 SYGVNS, per germline. Trimming left V 5 bases short and J 7 bases short, with 14 bases between. The CDR3 bases are TGTGCCAGCAGTTTGAAGGGGGGGAGTGAAGCTTTCTTT. This encodes CASSLKGGSEAFF.

The genes are TRBV15 and TRBJ2-5, with TRBD1 matching over 10 bases. The CDR3 runs to 15 residues. Germline CDR1 is LNHNV and CDR2 is YYDKDF (reference sequence). V lost 4 bases, J lost 11 bases, and 13 bases stayed unmatched. CDR3 sequence: CATSMPGQGLLEQYF. As DNA, the CDR3 is TGTGCCACCAGCATGCCGGGACAGGGGTTGTTGGAGCAGTACTTC.

The rearrangement links TRBV5-1 to TRBJ1-6; a possible D gene is TRBD1 (6 bases). Germline V gene lookup returns CDR1 SGHRS and CDR2 YFSETQ. Trimming took 0 bases from V and 7 from J, leaving 14 bases between them. CDR3 length: 16 residues. As DNA, the CDR3 is TGCGCCAGCAGCTTGGCGGGTGACAGGCGAAATTCACCCCTCCACTTT. It specifies CASSLAGDRRNSPLHF.

In this sample, this clone turned up once. The DNA is left out, because the CDR3 cannot be placed on it with certainty; the CDR3 is given as TCRdb lists it. The rearrangement links TRBV12-2 to TRBJ1-2; no check of the table's D call, TRBD1, against the DNA was made. TRBV12-2 is a documented pseudogene. Counting both end residues, the CDR3 totals 15 amino acids. CDR3 sequence: CASRFGQGTVYGYTF.

The CDR3 DNA reads TGCGCCAGCAGCTTTACAGAGTTCACTGAAGCTTTCTTT. This encodes CASSFTEFTEAFF. This chain links TRBV5-1 with TRBJ1-1; D gene uncertain. Germline V gene sequence: CDR1 SGHRS, CDR2 YFSETQ. The V end lost 2 bases, the J end lost 4 bases, and 9 bases lay between the germline ends. The CDR3 spans 13 residues. Supplemented by reference TRBV5-1 and TRBJ1-1, the full variable domain reads KAGVTQTPRYLIKTRGQQVTLSCSPISGHRSVSWYQQTPGQGLQFLFEYFSETQRNKGNFPGRFSGRQFSNSRSEMNVSTLELGDSALYLCASSFTEFTEAFFGQGTRLTVV.

This clone was recorded only once. The chain carries TRBV6-6 and TRBJ2-6, with D possibly TRBD2 on 5 matching bases. CDR1 is MNHNY, CDR2 SVGAGI, per germline (reference sequence). Trimming removed 5 bases from V and 0 bases from J, with 11 bases in between. This CDR3 spans 16 amino acids. The CDR3, as DNA: TGTGCCAGCAGTGGCCGCGGGTACTCTGGGGCCAACGTCCTGACTTTC. Amino acids: CASSGRGYSGANVLTF.

This clone came up a few times. This sequence joins TRBV7-2 and TRBJ2-5, with 7 bases identical to TRBD2. The V gene's germline CDR1 is SGHTA and CDR2 FQGNSA. The CDR3 consists of 15 residues. V lost 5 bases, J lost 0 bases, and 6 bases stayed unmatched. CDR3 DNA: TGTGCCAGCAGCCTACTGGGGGGGGACCAAGAGACCCAGTACTTC. It yields the protein CASSLLGGDQETQYF.

The CDR3: CAKTVRFYNSPLHF. For the CDR3, the DNA is TGCGCCAAGACAGTCCGATTCTATAATTCACCCCTCCACTTT. The rearrangement uses TRBV5-1 and TRBJ1-6; maybe TRBD1 (5 bases). V was cut by 9 bases and J by 3 bases, with 13 bases left in between. Germline V CDR1 and CDR2: SGHRS, YFSETQ. The CDR3 is 14 residues long.

The rearrangement joins TRBV5-5 to TRBJ2-7; a possible D gene is TRBD2 (6 bases). V was trimmed by 4 bases and J by 3 bases, leaving 17 bases between them. This CDR3 has 15 amino acids. Germline CDR1 and CDR2: SGHKS and YYEKEE (reference sequence). The CDR3 coding sequence is TGTGCCAGCAGCCGATCGACTAGTCCCGGCTACGAGCAGTACTTC. It translates to CASSRSTSPGYEQYF.

This chain uses TRBV5-4 with TRBJ1-2, with TRBD1 matching over 10 bases. CDR3 length: 16 residues. CDR1 and CDR2 (germline): SGHNT, YYREEE (reference sequence). V lost 5 bases and J lost 4; bases outside the gene matches: 11. In DNA form, the CDR3 reads TGTGCCAGCAGTCGCGGACAGGGGGTCTATCCCTATGGCTACACCTTC. Its protein product is CASSRGQGVYPYGYTF.